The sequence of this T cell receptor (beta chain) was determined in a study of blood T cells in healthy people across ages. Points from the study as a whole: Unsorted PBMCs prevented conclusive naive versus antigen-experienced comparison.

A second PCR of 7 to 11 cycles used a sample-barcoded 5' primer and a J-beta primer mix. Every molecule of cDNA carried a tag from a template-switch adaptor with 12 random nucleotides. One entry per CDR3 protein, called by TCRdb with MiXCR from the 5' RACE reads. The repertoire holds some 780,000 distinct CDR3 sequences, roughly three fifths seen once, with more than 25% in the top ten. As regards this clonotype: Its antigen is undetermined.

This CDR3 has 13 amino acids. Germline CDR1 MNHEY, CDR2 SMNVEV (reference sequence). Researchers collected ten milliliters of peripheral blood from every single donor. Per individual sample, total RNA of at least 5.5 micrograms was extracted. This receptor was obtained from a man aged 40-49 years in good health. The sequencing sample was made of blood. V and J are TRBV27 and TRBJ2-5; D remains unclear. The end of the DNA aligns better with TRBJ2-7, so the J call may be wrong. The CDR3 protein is CASSFGVGSEQYF. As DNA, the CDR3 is TGTGCCAGCAGTTTTGGTGTGGGGTCCGAGCAGTACTTC.